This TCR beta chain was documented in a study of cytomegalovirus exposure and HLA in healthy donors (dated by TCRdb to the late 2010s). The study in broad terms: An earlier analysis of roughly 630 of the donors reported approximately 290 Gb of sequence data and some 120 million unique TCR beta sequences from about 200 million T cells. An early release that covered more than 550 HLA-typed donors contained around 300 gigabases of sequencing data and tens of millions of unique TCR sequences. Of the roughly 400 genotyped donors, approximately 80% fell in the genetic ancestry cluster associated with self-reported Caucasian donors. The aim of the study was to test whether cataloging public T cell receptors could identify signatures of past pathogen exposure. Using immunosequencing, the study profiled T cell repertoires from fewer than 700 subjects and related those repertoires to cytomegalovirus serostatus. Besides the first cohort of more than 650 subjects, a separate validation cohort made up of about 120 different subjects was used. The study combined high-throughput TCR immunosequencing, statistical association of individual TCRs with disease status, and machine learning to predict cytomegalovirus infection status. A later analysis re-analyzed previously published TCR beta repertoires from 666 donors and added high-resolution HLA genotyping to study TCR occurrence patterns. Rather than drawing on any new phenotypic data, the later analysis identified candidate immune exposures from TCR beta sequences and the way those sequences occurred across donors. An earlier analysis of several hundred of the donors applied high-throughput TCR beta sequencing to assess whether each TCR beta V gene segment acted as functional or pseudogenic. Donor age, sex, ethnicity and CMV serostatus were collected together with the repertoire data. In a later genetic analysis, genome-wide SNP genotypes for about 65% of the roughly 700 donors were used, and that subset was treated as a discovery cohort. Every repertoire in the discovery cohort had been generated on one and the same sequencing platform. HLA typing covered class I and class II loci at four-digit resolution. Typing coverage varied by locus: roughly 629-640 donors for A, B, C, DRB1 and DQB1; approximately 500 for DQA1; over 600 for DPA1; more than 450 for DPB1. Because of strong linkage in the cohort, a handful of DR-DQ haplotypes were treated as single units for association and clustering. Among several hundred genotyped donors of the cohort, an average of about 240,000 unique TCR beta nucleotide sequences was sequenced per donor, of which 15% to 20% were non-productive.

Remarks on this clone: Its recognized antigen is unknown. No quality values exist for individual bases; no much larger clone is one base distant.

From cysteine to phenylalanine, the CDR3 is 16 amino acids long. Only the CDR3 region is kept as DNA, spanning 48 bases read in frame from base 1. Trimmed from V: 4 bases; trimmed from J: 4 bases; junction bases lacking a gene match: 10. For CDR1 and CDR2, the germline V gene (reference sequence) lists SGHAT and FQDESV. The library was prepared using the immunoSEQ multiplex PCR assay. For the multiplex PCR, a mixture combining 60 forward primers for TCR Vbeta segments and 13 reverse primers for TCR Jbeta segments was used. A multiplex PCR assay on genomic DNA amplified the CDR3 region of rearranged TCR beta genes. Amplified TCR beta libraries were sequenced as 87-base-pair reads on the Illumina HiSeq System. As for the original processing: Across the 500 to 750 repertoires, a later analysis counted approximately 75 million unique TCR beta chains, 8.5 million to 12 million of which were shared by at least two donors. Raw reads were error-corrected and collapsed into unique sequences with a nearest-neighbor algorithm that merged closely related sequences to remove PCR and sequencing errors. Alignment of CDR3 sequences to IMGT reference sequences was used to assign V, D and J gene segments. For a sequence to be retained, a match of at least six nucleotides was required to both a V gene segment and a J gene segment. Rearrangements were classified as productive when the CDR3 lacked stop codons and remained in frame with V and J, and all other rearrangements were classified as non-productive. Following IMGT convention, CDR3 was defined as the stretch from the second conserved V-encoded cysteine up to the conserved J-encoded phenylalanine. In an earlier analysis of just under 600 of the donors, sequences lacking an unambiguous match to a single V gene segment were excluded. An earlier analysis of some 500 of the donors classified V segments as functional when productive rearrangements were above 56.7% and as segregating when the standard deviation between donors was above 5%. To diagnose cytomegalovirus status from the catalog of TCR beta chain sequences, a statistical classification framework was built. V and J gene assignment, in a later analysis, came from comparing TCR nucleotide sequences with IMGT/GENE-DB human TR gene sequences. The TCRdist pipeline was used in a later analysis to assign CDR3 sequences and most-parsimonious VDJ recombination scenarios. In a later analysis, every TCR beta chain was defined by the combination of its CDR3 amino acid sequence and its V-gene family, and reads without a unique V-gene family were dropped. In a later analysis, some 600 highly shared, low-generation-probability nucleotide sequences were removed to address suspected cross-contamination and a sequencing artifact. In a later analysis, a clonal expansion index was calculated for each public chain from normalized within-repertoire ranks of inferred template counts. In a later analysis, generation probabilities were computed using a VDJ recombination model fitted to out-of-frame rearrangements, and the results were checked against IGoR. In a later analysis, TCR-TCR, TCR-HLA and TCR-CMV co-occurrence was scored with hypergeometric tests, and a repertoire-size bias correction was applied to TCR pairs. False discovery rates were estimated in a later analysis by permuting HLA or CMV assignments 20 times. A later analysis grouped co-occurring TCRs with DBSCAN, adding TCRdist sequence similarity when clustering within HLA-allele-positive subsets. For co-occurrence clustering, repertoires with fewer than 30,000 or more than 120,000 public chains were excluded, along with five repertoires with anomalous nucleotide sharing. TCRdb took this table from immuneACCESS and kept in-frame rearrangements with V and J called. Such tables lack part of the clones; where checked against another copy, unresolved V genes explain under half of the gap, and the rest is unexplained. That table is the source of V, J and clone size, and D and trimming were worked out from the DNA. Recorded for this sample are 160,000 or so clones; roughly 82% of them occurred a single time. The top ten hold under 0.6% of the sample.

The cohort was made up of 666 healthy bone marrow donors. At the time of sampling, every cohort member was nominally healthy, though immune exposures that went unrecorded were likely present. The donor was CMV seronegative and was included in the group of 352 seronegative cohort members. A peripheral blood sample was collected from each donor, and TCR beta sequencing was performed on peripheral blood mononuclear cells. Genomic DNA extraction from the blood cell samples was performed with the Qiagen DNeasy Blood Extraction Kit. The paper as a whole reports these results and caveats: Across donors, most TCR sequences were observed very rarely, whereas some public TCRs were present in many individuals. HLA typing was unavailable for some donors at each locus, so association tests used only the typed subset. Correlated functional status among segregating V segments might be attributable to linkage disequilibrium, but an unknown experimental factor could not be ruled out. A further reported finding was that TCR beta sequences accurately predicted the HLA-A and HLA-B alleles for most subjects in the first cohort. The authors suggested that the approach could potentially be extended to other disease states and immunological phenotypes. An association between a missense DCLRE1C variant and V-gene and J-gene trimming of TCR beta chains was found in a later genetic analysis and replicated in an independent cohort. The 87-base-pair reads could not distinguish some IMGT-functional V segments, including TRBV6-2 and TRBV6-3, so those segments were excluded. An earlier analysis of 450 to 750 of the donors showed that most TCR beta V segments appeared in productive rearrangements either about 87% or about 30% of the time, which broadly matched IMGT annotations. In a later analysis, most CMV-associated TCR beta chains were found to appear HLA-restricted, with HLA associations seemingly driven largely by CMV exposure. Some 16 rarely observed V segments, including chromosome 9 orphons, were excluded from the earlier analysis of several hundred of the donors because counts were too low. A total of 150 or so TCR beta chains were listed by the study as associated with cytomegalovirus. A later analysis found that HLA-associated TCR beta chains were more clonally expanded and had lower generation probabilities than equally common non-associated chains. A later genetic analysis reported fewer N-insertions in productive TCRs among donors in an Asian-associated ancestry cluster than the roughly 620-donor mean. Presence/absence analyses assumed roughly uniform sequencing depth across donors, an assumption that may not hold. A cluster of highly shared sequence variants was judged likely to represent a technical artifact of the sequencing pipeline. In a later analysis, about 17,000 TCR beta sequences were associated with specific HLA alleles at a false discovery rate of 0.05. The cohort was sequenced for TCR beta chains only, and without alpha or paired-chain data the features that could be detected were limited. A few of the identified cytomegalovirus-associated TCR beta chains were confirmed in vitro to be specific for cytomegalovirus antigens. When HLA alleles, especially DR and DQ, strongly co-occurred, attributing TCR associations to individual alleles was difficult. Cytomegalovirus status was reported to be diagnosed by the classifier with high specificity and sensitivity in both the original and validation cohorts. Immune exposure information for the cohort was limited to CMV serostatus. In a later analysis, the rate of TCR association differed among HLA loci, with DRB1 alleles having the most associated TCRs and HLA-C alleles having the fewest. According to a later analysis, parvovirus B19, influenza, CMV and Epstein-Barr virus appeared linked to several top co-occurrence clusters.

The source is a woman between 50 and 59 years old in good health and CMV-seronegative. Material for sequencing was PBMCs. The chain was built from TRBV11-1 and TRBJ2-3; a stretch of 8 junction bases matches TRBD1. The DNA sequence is TGTGCCAGCAGCTCACGTATAGGACAGGGCGCAGATACGCAGTATTTT. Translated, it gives CASSSRIGQGADTQYF.